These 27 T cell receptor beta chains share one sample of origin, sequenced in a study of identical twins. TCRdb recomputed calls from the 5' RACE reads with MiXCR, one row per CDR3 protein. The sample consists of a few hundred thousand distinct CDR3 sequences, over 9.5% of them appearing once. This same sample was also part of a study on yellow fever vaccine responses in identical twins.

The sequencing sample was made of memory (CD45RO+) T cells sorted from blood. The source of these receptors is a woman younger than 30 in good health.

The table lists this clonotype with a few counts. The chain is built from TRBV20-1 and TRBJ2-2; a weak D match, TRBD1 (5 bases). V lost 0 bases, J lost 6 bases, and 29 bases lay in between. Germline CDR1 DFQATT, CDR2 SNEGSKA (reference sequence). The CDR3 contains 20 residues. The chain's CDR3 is CSARDSRPQPGRDWAGELFF. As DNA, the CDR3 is TGCAGTGCTAGAGACTCCCGACCCCAACCAGGGCGAGATTGGGCCGGGGAGCTGTTTTTT.

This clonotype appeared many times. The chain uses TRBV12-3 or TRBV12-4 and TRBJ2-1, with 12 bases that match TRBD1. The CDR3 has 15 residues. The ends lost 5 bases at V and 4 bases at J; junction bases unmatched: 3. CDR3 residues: CASSGDRGQYNEQFF. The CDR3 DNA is TGTGCCAGCAGTGGGGACAGGGGGCAATACAATGAGCAGTTCTTC.

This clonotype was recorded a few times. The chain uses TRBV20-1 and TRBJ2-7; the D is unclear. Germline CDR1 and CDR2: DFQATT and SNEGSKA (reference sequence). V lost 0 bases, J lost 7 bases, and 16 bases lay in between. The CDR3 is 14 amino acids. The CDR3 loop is CSARDPFLEGEQYF. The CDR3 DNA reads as TGCAGTGCTAGAGATCCCTTCCTTGAAGGAGAGCAGTACTTC.

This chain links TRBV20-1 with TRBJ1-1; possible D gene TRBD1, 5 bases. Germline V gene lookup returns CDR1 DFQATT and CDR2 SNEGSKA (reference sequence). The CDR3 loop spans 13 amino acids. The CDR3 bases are TGCAGCCAGACACTAACAGGGAACACTGAAGCTTTCTTT. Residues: CSQTLTGNTEAFF.

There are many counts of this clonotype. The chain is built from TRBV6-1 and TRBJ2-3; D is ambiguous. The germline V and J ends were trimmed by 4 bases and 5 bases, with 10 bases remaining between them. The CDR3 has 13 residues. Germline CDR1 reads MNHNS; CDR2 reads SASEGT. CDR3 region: CASSVPWLDTQYF. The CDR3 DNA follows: TGTGCCAGCAGTGTTCCGTGGTTAGATACGCAGTATTTT.

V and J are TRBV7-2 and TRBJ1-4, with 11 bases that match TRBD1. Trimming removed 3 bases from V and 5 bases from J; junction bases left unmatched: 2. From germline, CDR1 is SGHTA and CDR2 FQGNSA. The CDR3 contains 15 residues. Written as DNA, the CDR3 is TGTGCCAGCAGCTTGGACAGGGGGCCCAATGAAAAACTGTTTTTT. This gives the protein CASSLDRGPNEKLFF. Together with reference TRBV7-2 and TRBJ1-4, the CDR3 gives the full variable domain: GAGVSQSPSNKVTEKGKDVELRCDPISGHTALYWYRQSLGQGLEFLIYFQGNSAPDKSGLPSDRFSAERTGGSVSTLTIQRTQQEDSAVYLCASSLDRGPNEKLFFGSGTQLSVL.

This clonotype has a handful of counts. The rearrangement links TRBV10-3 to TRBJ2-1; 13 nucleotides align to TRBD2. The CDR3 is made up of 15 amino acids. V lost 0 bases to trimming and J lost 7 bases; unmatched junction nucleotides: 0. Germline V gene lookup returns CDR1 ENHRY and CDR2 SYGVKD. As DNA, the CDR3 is TGTGCCATCAGTGAGTCACTAGCGGGGGGGAATGAGCAGTTCTTC. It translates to CAISESLAGGNEQFF.

This CDR3 reads CAWSGGGTDTQYF. CDR3 bases: TGTGCCTGGTCAGGGGGGGGCACAGATACGCAGTATTTT. This chain joins TRBV30 and TRBJ2-3, with D perhaps assigned TRBD1 or TRBD2 (7 bases each). The CDR3 loop spans 13 amino acids. The V gene lost 5 bases and the J gene lost 1 base, with 10 bases spanning the gap. Germline lookup yields CDR1 GTSNPN and CDR2 SVGIG (reference sequence). Combining the CDR3 with reference TRBV30 and TRBJ2-3 gives the whole variable domain SQTIHQWPATLVQPVGSPLSLECTVEGTSNPNLYWYRQAAGRGLQLLFYSVGIGQISSEVPQNLSASRPQDRQFILSSKKLLLSDSGFYLCAWSGGGTDTQYFGPGTRLTVL.

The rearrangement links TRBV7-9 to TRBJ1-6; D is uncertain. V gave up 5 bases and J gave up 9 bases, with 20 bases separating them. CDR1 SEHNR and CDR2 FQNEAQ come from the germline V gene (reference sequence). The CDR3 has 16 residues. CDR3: CASSTSMTVFGSPLHF. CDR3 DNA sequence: TGTGCCAGCAGCACCTCCATGACCGTCTTCGGTTCACCCCTCCACTTT.

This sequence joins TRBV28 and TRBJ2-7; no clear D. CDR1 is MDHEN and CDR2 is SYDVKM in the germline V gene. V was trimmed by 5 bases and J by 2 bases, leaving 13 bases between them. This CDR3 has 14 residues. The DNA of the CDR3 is TGTGCCAGCAGTGCTTCCGGGTTTCCCTACGAGCAGTACTTC. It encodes CASSASGFPYEQYF. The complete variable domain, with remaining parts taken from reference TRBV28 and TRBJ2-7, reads DVKVTQSSRYLVKRTGEKVFLECVQDMDHENMFWYRQDPGLGLRLIYFSYDVKMKEKGDIPEGYSVSREKKERFSLILESASTNQTSMYLCASSASGFPYEQYFGPGTRLTVT.

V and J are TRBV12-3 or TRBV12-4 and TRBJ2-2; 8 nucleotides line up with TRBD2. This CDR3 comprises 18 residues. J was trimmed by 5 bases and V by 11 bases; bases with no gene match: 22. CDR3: CAFCLVLAGLQGTGELFF. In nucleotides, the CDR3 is TGTGCCTTCTGTTTAGTCCTAGCGGGCCTCCAGGGAACCGGGGAGCTGTTTTTT.

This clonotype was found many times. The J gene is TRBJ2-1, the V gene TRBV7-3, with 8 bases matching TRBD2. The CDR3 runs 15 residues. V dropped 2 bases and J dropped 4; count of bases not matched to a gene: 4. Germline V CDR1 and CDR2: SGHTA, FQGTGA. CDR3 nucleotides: TGTGCCAGCAGCTTAGAGGCTAGCGGGTACAATGAGCAGTTCTTC. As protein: CASSLEASGYNEQFF. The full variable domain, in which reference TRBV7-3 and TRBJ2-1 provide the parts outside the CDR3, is GAGVSQTPSNKVTEKGKYVELRCDPISGHTALYWYRQSLGQGPEFLIYFQGTGAADDSGLPNDRFFAVRPEGSVSTLKIQRTERGDSAVYLCASSLEASGYNEQFFGPGTRLTVL.

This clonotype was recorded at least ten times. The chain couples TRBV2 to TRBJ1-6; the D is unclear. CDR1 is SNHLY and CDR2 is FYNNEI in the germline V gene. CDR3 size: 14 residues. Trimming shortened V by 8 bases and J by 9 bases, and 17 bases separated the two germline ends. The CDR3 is CASRQLETGSPLHF. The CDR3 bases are TGTGCCAGCCGACAATTGGAAACGGGTTCACCCCTCCACTTT.

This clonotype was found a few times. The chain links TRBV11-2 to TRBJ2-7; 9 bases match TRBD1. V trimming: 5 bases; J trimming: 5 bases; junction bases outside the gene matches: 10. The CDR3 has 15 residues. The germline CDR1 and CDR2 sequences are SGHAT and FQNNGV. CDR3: CASSTPGQGSHEQYF. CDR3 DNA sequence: TGTGCCAGCAGCACTCCGGGACAGGGATCCCACGAGCAGTACTTC.

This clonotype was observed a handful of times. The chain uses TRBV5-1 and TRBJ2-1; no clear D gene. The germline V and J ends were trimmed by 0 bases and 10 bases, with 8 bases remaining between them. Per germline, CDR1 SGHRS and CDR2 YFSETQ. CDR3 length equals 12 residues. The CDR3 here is CASSLAAVEQFF. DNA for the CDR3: TGCGCCAGCAGCTTGGCGGCCGTCGAGCAGTTCTTC.

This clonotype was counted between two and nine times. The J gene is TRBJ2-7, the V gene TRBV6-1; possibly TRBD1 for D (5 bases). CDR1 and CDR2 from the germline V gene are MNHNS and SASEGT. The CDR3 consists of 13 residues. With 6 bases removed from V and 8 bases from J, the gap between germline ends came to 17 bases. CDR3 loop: CASSDDSSPQQYF. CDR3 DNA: TGTGCCAGCAGCGATGACAGTTCCCCCCAGCAGTACTTC.

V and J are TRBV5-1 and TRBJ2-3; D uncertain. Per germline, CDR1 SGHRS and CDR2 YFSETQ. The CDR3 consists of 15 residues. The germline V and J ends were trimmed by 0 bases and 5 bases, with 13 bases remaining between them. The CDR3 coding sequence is TGCGCCAGCAGCTTGGATGGCGAGACCATAGATACGCAGTATTTT. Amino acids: CASSLDGETIDTQYF.

CDR3 loop: CASSQLQTGLDEQYF. The CDR3 nucleotides are TGCGCCAGCAGCCAGCTACAGACAGGACTTGACGAGCAGTACTTC. This sequence joins TRBV4-3 and TRBJ2-7; weak D call: TRBD1 (6 bases). The length of the CDR3 is 15 residues. The germline V and J ends were trimmed by 3 bases and 5 bases, with 17 bases remaining between them. CDR1 is LGHNA, CDR2 YSLEER, per germline.

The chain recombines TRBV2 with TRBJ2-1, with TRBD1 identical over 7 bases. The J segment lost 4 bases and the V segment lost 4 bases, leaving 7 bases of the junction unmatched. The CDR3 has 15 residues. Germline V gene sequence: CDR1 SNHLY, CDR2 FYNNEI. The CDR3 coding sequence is TGTGCCAGCAGTGGACAGGGAGTCCTTTACAATGAGCAGTTCTTC. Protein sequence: CASSGQGVLYNEQFF.

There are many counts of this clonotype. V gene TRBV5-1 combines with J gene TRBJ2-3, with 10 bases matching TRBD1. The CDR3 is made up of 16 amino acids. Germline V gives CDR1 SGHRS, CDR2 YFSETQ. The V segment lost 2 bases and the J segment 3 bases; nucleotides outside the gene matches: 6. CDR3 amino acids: CASSLSTGGWTDTQYF. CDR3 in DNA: TGCGCCAGCAGCTTATCGACAGGGGGCTGGACAGATACGCAGTATTTT.

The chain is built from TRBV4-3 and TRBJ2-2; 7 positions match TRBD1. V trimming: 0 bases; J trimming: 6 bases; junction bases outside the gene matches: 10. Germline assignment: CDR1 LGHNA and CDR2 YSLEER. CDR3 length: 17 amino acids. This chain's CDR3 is CASSQEILRQGAGELFF. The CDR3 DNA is TGCGCCAGCAGCCAAGAAATATTGCGACAGGGTGCCGGGGAGCTGTTTTTT.

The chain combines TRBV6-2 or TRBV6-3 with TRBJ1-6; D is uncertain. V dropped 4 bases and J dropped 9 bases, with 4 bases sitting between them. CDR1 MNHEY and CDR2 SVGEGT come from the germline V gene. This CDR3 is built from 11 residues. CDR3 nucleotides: TGTGCCAGCAGTTCGCCTTCACCCCTCCACTTT. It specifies CASSSPSPLHF.

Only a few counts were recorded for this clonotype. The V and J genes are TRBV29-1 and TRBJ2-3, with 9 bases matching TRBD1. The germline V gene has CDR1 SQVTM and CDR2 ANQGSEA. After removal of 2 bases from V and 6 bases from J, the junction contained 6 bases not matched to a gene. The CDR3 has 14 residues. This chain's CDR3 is CSVELQGAQDTQYF. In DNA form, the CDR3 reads TGCAGCGTTGAATTACAGGGGGCGCAGGATACGCAGTATTTT.

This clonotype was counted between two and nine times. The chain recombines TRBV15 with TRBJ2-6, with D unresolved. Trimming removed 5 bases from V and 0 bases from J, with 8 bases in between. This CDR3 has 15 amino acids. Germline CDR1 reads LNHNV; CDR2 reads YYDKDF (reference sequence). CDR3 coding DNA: TGTGCCACCAGCCCCGGCGGCTCTGGGGCCAACGTCCTGACTTTC. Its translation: CATSPGGSGANVLTF.

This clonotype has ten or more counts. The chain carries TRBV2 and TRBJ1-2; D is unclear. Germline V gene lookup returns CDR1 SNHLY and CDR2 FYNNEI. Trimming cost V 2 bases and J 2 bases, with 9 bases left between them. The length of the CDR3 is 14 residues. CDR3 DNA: TGTGCCAGCAGTGAATCGCTTTGGAACTATGGCTACACCTTC. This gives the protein CASSESLWNYGYTF.

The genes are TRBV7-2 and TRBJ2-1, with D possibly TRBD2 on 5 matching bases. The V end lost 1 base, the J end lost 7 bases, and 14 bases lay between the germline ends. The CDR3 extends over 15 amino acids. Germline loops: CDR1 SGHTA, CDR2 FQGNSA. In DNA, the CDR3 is TGTGCCAGCAGCTTAGTGAGAGGAGGCCGTAATGAGCAGTTCTTC. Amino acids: CASSLVRGGRNEQFF.

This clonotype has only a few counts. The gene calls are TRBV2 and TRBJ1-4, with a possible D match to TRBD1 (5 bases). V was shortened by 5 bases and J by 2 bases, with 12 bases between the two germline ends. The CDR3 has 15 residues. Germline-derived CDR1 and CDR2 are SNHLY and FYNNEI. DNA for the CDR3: TGTGCCAGCAGTATTGGGACGGCGACTAATGAAAAACTGTTTTTT. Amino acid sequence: CASSIGTATNEKLFF.